Following are 2 T cell receptor beta chains from one sample sequenced in a study of CD8 T cells in ankylosing spondylitis. TCRdb reprocessed the 5' RACE reads with MiXCR, giving one entry per CDR3 protein. Of about 250,000 distinct CDR3 sequences in the sample, 30% to 40% were seen once. Sequenced material: blood, either unsorted or a sorted T cell fraction (not recorded which). The receptors were sampled from a male donor with ankylosing spondylitis or in good health (not recorded which).

This clonotype was counted between two and nine times. The chain couples TRBV6-1 to TRBJ1-1; D remains unclear. The CDR3 consists of 14 residues. Germline V gene lookup returns CDR1 MNHNS and CDR2 SASEGT. The ends were cut back, 5 bases at V and 6 bases at J, with 16 bases in the middle. CDR3: CASSKRTATPEAFF. The CDR3 DNA follows: TGTGCCAGCAGTAAGAGAACCGCAACTCCTGAAGCTTTCTTT.

The chain carries TRBV29-1 and TRBJ2-1; 11 positions match TRBD2. The CDR3 runs to 13 residues. V gave up 7 bases and J gave up 10 bases; unmatched junction bases: 9. CDR1 is SQVTM and CDR2 is ANQGSEA in the germline V gene. The CDR3 sequence is CSGRSGGAREQFF. CDR3 nucleotides: TGCAGCGGCCGTAGCGGGGGGGCACGGGAGCAGTTCTTC.